This entry lists 6 T cell receptor beta chains sequenced from one sample in a study of CD8+ T cells in alopecia areata (dated by TCRdb to between 2018 and 2020). The protocol used for the library was the immunoSEQ multiplex PCR assay. RNA was extracted from all samples and reverse transcribed into cDNA, which served as template for TCR sequencing. Sourced from immuneACCESS, this table was stored by TCRdb with only in-frame sequences that have V and J called. A share of the clones is absent; for the studies checked, an unresolved V gene accounts for under half, and the remainder has no known explanation. Here the sample has fewer than 250,000 clones; approximately 61% occur a single time. 0.95% to 1.1% of the sample is taken by the ten largest. Explained via the paper, the time point label denotes: about 5 months on oral tofacitinib. The sample's treatment or condition label, in plain terms: oral pan-JAK inhibitor, 5-10 mg twice daily.

The sequencing used CD4+ T cells sorted from blood, collected at week 24, from a patient treated with tofacitinib. The receptors come from a human donor with alopecia areata.

The chain has TRBV14 and TRBJ1-1; 8 bases align to TRBD1. Germline V gene sequence: CDR1 SGHDN, CDR2 FVKESK. This CDR3 comprises 15 residues. Trimming cost V 4 bases and J 0 bases; bases outside gene matches: 4. CDR3 nucleotides: TGTGCCAGCAGCCGACAGGGGATGATGAACACTGAAGCTTTCTTT. Protein: CASSRQGMMNTEAFF.

This clone was observed a single time. V usage is TRBV2 and J usage is TRBJ2-2; the match to TRBD1 covers 9 bases. Trimming at V came to 3 bases and at J to 4 bases, leaving 3 bases not matched to a gene. CDR1 is SNHLY, CDR2 FYNNEI, per germline. The CDR3 loop spans 15 amino acids. The CDR3 is CASSDRTGVTGELFF. For the CDR3, the DNA is TGTGCCAGCAGTGATAGGACAGGGGTCACCGGGGAGCTGTTTTTT.

The chain employs TRBV29-1 and TRBJ2-3; D uncertain. CDR1 is SQVTM and CDR2 is ANQGSEA in the germline V gene. The V end lost 6 bases, the J end lost 4 bases, and 14 bases lay between the germline ends. The CDR3 totals 13 residues. The CDR3 loop is CSVEPSGSDTQYF. The CDR3 DNA follows: TGCAGCGTCGAACCAAGTGGGTCAGATACGCAGTATTTT.

The chain combines TRBV27 with TRBJ2-3; D uncertain. Trimming shortened V by 6 bases and J by 3 bases, and 10 bases separated the two germline ends. This CDR3 has 13 amino acids. Germline lookup yields CDR1 MNHEY and CDR2 SMNVEV (reference sequence). Here the CDR3 reads CASSPLPTDTQYF. CDR3 bases: TGTGCCAGCAGCCCCCTTCCGACAGATACGCAGTATTTT.

For the CDR3, the DNA is TGCAGCGTCATCCAGACAGGGTCTCTCGCCGGGGAGCTGTTTTTT. Translation: CSVIQTGSLAGELFF. The J gene is TRBJ2-2, the V gene TRBV29-1, with 7 bases identical to TRBD1. Germline trimming cut 6 bases from V and 6 bases from J; bases unmatched to any gene: 13. Germline V CDR1 and CDR2: SQVTM, ANQGSEA. There are 15 residues in the CDR3.

The chain recombines TRBV30 with TRBJ1-6, with 8 bases lining up with TRBD1. Germline CDR1 and CDR2: GTSNPN and SVGIG (reference sequence). The CDR3 has 15 amino acids. V lost 3 bases to trimming and J lost 9 bases; unmatched junction nucleotides: 10. The CDR3 DNA follows: TGTGCCTGGAGGCCAAAACAGGGGGTCGGTTCACCCCTCCACTTT. Its translation: CAWRPKQGVGSPLHF.